This entry features one TCR beta chain sequence. The antigen is not known. The sample comes from a study of post-analysis software for immune sequencing data. The authors incorporated unique molecular identifiers into the TCR beta cDNA libraries. TCRdb re-derived calls from the PCR reads in MiXCR, one entry per CDR3 protein. The sample holds some 370,000 distinct CDR3 sequences; less than 35% are singletons and the top ten take 13%. The CDR3 length is 13 residues. The germline gives CDR1 MGHDK, CDR2 SYGVNS. Study-level findings and limits: When patients were compared with controls, four to six TRBV segments were more frequent, TRBV5-6, TRBV5-1 and TRBV20-1 among them.

Source material: blood. The chain carries TRBV25-1 and TRBJ1-4; D is unresolved. The receptor comes from a girl aged 10 to 17 with multiple sclerosis. The CDR3, as DNA: TGTGTCCGGAGAGTAGGGACTAATGAAAAACTGTTTTTT. It translates to CVRRVGTNEKLFF.